This T cell receptor (beta chain) was retrieved from a study of human T cells and chemical hapten exposure. Study results and limitations: The formation of large CDR3 similarity clusters by expanded TCRs significantly exceeded that of controls.

CDR3 length: 17 residues. The V gene end was trimmed by 0 bases and the J gene end by 3 bases; junction bases not matched to a gene: 10. The germline gives CDR1 MNHEY, CDR2 SMNVEV (reference sequence). Documented time point: patch test 2, 6 weeks after DPC sensitization. The treatment here: therapeutic diphenylcyclopropenone sensitization with weekly scalp DPC. MiXCR, applied by TCRdb to the RACE reads, yields one record per CDR3 protein. The sample shows about 69,000 distinct CDR3 sequences, over 9% of them seen only once. This clonotype showed up many times. The antigen is unknown. The chain joins TRBV27 to TRBJ2-7, with 8 positions matching TRBD1. The sample was whole blood, taken in connection with sensitization to the hapten diphenylcyclopropenone (DPC). This clonotype originated in a woman aged 50 to 65 with alopecia areata. Some clones in this sample may be carry-over from other donors' samples. CDR3 region: CASSLSSWTGTFYEQYF. DNA of the CDR3: TGTGCCAGCAGTTTATCGTCCTGGACAGGGACTTTCTACGAGCAGTACTTC.